This T cell receptor (beta chain) was obtained from a study of a mutant IDH1 vaccine in newly diagnosed glioma. Overall study context: Vaccination of patients was performed eight times, in weeks 1, 3, 5, 7, 11, 15, 19 and 23. Patients were started on vaccination 4-6 weeks after radiotherapy alone, or with temozolomide cycles.

With 6 bases removed from V and 6 bases from J, the gap between germline ends came to 18 bases. CDR3 length equals 15 residues. CDR1 and CDR2 (germline): LNHDA, SQIVND (reference sequence). The study's findings and limits: Among patients, around 95% showed immune responses induced by the vaccine.

The time point is: week 23, last vaccination. The investigators gave 300 ug of mutant IDH1 20-mer peptide in each vaccine dose, together with topical imiquimod. Generated by immunoSEQ multiplex PCR, the TCRdb table keeps only in-frame clones and is missing some. The data hold about 67,000 clones, with approximately 84% observed a single time. With respect to this clone: Its specificity is not known.

The V call is TRBV19, the J call TRBJ1-5; D perhaps matches TRBD1 (6 bases). Sequencing used PBMCs, obtained from a glioma patient whose treatment included an IDH1 peptide vaccine. The TCR originated in a man younger than 30 with glioma. CDR3 residues: CASSLLQGTSQPQHF. CDR3 sequence (DNA): TGTGCCAGTAGCCTCCTACAGGGTACGTCTCAGCCCCAGCATTTT.